This record looks at one TCR beta chain sequence and its context. The antigen remains unidentified. The data derive from a study of STAT3 mutations in large granular lymphocyte leukemia. Findings of the study overall: Every T-LGLL patient had at least one immunodominant TCRbeta clonotype. All newly emerging clones after therapy were STAT3 wild type. Persisting codominant clonotypes may have hidden a small pathogenic clone. Treatment regimens differed across patients between samplings.

This CDR3 region has 16 residues. Germline V lookup: CDR1 MGHRA, CDR2 YSYEKL. Trimming stripped 2 bases from V and 0 bases from J, with 11 bases between. Average productive template count per sample was roughly 38,000. Repertoires were generated with immunoSEQ multiplex PCR, while TCRdb's copy carries only in-frame clones and drops some. The data show about 24,000 clones, about 94% seen once. The TCR originated in a man aged 35-49 years with T-cell large granular lymphocyte leukemia. Some clones in this sample may be carry-over from other donors' samples. The sample consisted of peripheral blood mononuclear cells. This chain joins TRBV4-1 and TRBJ2-1; D unresolved. CDR3 sequence (DNA): TGCGCCAGCAGCCAAAGAGGAAAGATCTCCTACAATGAGCAGTTCTTC. The encoded protein is CASSQRGKISYNEQFF.